These 21 T cell receptor beta chains share one sample of origin, sequenced in a study of vaccination and CD4 T cells after COVID-19. CD4+ T cells that had been cultured provided DNA sequenced with the Oncomine TCR Beta short-read assay. Each CDR3 protein is one row after TCRdb ran MiXCR on the PCR reads. This sample yields about 15,000 distinct CDR3 sequences, of which around 53% are seen a single time; roughly 9.6% belongs to the top ten. Noted treatment: 10-day PBMC culture with coronavirus spike peptide pools or control peptides (ViraFEST assay). Antigens for these TCRs are unknown. Sequencing was done on a sample of CD4+ T cells from blood, cultured in vitro. These receptors were obtained from a human donor who had recovered from COVID-19.

CDR3 nucleotides: TGTGCCAGCAGCTTGGTGGTTCAGGGGGTCCAGCCCCAGCATTTT. Protein sequence: CASSLVVQGVQPQHF. The chain uses TRBV5-8 and TRBJ1-5, with 7 bases matching TRBD1. CDR3 size: 15 residues. Trimming removed 0 bases from V and 7 bases from J; junction bases left unmatched: 7. Germline V gene data show CDR1 as SGHTS and CDR2 as YDEGEE.

The chain is built from TRBV28 and TRBJ1-5, with D hard to call. With 5 bases removed from V and 3 bases from J, the gap between germline ends came to 5 bases. Per the germline V gene, CDR1 is MDHEN and CDR2 is SYDVKM. CDR3 length: 12 residues. CDR3 in DNA: TGTGCCAGCAGTGAGTTCAATCAGCCCCAGCATTTT. It yields the protein CASSEFNQPQHF. The full variable domain, in which reference TRBV28 and TRBJ1-5 provide the parts outside the CDR3, is DVKVTQSSRYLVKRTGEKVFLECVQDMDHENMFWYRQDPGLGLRLIYFSYDVKMKEKGDIPEGYSVSREKKERFSLILESASTNQTSMYLCASSEFNQPQHFGDGTRLSIL.

The J gene is TRBJ1-1, the V gene TRBV19; D not certain. CDR3 length: 16 amino acids. V was shortened by 3 bases and J by 2 bases, with 16 bases between the two germline ends. The germline CDR1 and CDR2 sequences are LNHDA and SQIVND (reference sequence). For the CDR3, the DNA is TGTGCCAGTAGTATCGGTGAAGGACGGAAAAACACTGAAGCTTTCTTT. It encodes CASSIGEGRKNTEAFF.

This chain connects TRBV20-1 to TRBJ2-7; D tentatively fits TRBD1 or TRBD2 (5 bases each). There are 13 residues in the CDR3. Germline CDR1 is DFQATT and CDR2 is SNEGSKA (reference sequence). Trimming took off 3 bases at V and 3 bases at J, with 12 bases between the two ends. The CDR3 region has the DNA TGCAGTGCTAGCCGGGACGCACACTACGAGCAGTACTTC. Its protein product is CSASRDAHYEQYF.

The chain uses TRBV27 and TRBJ1-2, with a tentative D call TRBD1 (6 bases). With 5 bases removed from V and 7 bases from J, the gap between germline ends came to 20 bases. CDR1 is MNHEY and CDR2 is SMNVEV in the germline V gene (reference sequence). This CDR3 has 15 residues. CDR3 region: CASSRGGWGRGGYTF. CDR3 DNA sequence: TGTGCCAGCAGTCGGGGAGGATGGGGGCGTGGTGGCTACACCTTC.

This chain uses TRBV7-9 with TRBJ2-5; 9 bases align to TRBD1. This CDR3 is built from 15 residues. The V and J ends lost 8 bases and 2 bases, in that order; junction bases with no gene match: 9. Germline V gene sequence: CDR1 SEHNR, CDR2 FQNEAQ (reference sequence). The CDR3 is CASRAKGQGQETQYF. The CDR3 nucleotides read TGTGCCAGCCGCGCTAAGGGACAGGGTCAAGAGACCCAGTACTTC.

This clonotype has a handful of counts. The chain combines TRBV7-9 with TRBJ1-5; TRBD1 agrees at 7 bases. In germline, CDR1 is SEHNR, CDR2 FQNEAQ (reference sequence). The CDR3 sequence is 13 residues long. The trim removed 4 bases at V and 6 bases at J, leaving 3 bases unmatched. The CDR3 sequence is CASSSDRAQPQHF. The CDR3 region has the DNA TGTGCCAGCAGCTCCGACAGGGCTCAGCCCCAGCATTTT.

V is TRBV6-1 and J is TRBJ2-1; D unresolved. Deletions cut 6 bases from V and 3 bases from J, with 18 bases between. Germline CDR1 MNHNS, CDR2 SASEGT. The CDR3 loop spans 16 amino acids. CDR3 amino acids: CASSSRPRYLYNEQFF. CDR3 in DNA: TGTGCCAGCAGCTCCCGACCTCGCTACCTCTACAATGAGCAGTTCTTC.

This rearrangement joins TRBV19 to TRBJ2-3, with D possibly matching TRBD2 (6 bases). The CDR3 length is 13 residues. CDR1 and CDR2 from the germline V gene are LNHDA and SQIVND (reference sequence). Between the trimmed V and J ends, which lost 11 bases and 4 bases, there was a span of 16 bases. CDR3 residues: CAVGGLPADTQYF. The CDR3 DNA reads as TGTGCCGTTGGGGGACTGCCCGCAGATACGCAGTATTTT.

The chain uses TRBV6-1 and TRBJ1-1; TRBD1 is a possible D gene (5 bases). CDR3 length: 13 amino acids. Germline values: CDR1 MNHNS, CDR2 SASEGT. V was pared by 5 bases and J by 6 bases, with 13 bases between. The CDR3 region is CASSTTVNAEAFF. DNA of the CDR3: TGTGCCAGCAGTACGACAGTTAACGCTGAAGCTTTCTTT.

The CDR3 region is CASSQDMRAASYNEQFF. The CDR3 DNA reads as TGCGCCAGCAGCCAAGACATGCGGGCGGCATCCTACAATGAGCAGTTCTTC. The chain is built from TRBV4-3 and TRBJ2-1, with TRBD2 as a possible D gene (5 bases). The CDR3 length is 17 residues. Germline V CDR1 and CDR2: LGHNA, YSLEER. The V and J ends lost 0 bases and 1 base respectively, with 13 bases between them.

The V call is TRBV5-1, the J call TRBJ1-1; unclear D gene. The V end lost 0 bases, the J end lost 2 bases, and 8 bases lay between the germline ends. The CDR3 is 14 residues long. Germline CDR1 and CDR2: SGHRS and YFSETQ. In DNA, the CDR3 is TGCGCCAGCAGCTTGGAAGGATCCAACACTGAAGCTTTCTTT. Translation: CASSLEGSNTEAFF.

The chain joins TRBV5-8 to TRBJ1-1; 9 nucleotides line up with TRBD1. With V trimmed by 7 bases and J by 5 bases, 9 bases remained unmatched. The CDR3 runs to 14 residues. Germline V gene data show CDR1 as SGHTS and CDR2 as YDEGEE. CDR3 sequence: CASADRGKVTEAFF. In DNA form, the CDR3 reads TGTGCCAGCGCAGACAGGGGGAAAGTTACTGAAGCTTTCTTT.

This rearrangement joins TRBV19 to TRBJ1-5; 7 nucleotides match TRBD1. CDR1 LNHDA and CDR2 SQIVND come from the germline V gene (reference sequence). The junction had 10 bases not matched to a gene; V was cut back by 5 bases and J by 0 bases. This CDR3 contains 17 residues. The CDR3 is CASSERQGLYSNQPQHF. The CDR3 nucleotides read TGTGCCAGTAGTGAAAGACAGGGCCTCTATAGCAATCAGCCCCAGCATTTT.

The genes are TRBV6-2 or TRBV6-3 and TRBJ2-7; a possible D gene is TRBD1 (5 bases). The germline V and J ends were trimmed by 0 bases and 2 bases, with 11 bases remaining between them. CDR1 is MNHEY and CDR2 is SVGEGT in the germline V gene. The CDR3 has 15 amino acids. The CDR3 DNA reads as TGTGCCAGCAGTTACTCCAAACAGGCCCCCTACGAGCAGTACTTC. This translates into CASSYSKQAPYEQYF.

This chain connects TRBV12-3 or TRBV12-4 to TRBJ1-1; perhaps TRBD1 as D (5 bases). Trimming took off 0 bases at V and 5 bases at J, with 7 bases between the two ends. This CDR3 is built from 13 residues. The CDR3 region is CASSLAGDTEAFF. DNA of the CDR3: TGTGCCAGCAGTTTAGCGGGGGATACTGAAGCTTTCTTT.

This clonotype was picked up a small number of times. The chain employs TRBV6-2 or TRBV6-3 and TRBJ1-5, with D unresolved. Germline values: CDR1 MNHEY, CDR2 SVGEGT. The CDR3 sequence is 17 residues long. The ends were cut back, 4 bases at V and 5 bases at J, with 21 bases in the middle. CDR3 sequence reads: CASSSPRPGPRYQPQHF. CDR3 nucleotides: TGTGCCAGCAGTTCACCGCGCCCCGGGCCTAGGTATCAGCCCCAGCATTTT.

The gene calls are TRBV20-1 and TRBJ2-3, with 14 positions matching TRBD2. This CDR3 comprises 17 residues. Germline V CDR1 and CDR2: DFQATT, SNEGSKA (reference sequence). With V trimmed by 6 bases and J by 1 base, 9 bases remained unmatched. DNA for the CDR3: TGCAGTGCCCATGGACTAGCGGGAGGCGGGGGCACAGATACGCAGTATTTT. This sequence encodes CSAHGLAGGGGTDTQYF.

This clonotype was detected a few times. The rearrangement links TRBV7-9 to TRBJ1-2, with 8 bases matching TRBD1. The CDR3 has 11 amino acids. Germline V gives CDR1 SEHNR, CDR2 FQNEAQ (reference sequence). DNA for the CDR3: TGTGCGGGACAGGTGAACTATGGCTACACCTTC. It encodes CAGQVNYGYTF.

This clonotype was recorded only once. The genes are TRBV30 and TRBJ2-2, with 8 bases lining up with TRBD2. Unmatched junction bases numbered 3, after V lost 0 bases and J lost 6 bases. CDR1 is GTSNPN, CDR2 SVGIG, per germline (reference sequence). This CDR3 comprises 14 residues. CDR3 protein: CAWSVTGGAGELFF. CDR3 nucleotides: TGTGCCTGGAGTGTAACGGGGGGGGCCGGGGAGCTGTTTTTT.

The J gene is TRBJ1-4, the V gene TRBV7-7; 8 positions agree with TRBD1. This CDR3 is 14 amino acids long. Germline V gene lookup returns CDR1 SSHAT and CDR2 FNYEAQ (reference sequence). J gave up 8 bases and V 5 bases, and 7 bases lay outside the gene matches. CDR3 DNA sequence: TGTGCCAGCAGCCCCGGACAGGGTAACGAAAAACTGTTTTTT. It yields the protein CASSPGQGNEKLFF.